This record concerns one TCR beta chain sequence. Produced via immunoSEQ multiplex PCR; TCRdb's table is partial and in-frame only. The profile shows about 78,000 clones, around 90% of them singletons. These data come from a study of blood T cell repertoires in COVID-19. Germline V CDR1 and CDR2: SGHDN, FVKESK. V was trimmed by 0 bases and J by 4 bases, leaving 10 bases between them. The CDR3 runs 15 residues. Input material: peripheral blood. The chain has TRBV14 and TRBJ2-1; D is possibly TRBD1 (6 bases). The origin of this receptor is a woman aged 45-65 years in a cohort sampled during active COVID-19. In nucleotides, the CDR3 is TGTGCCAGCAGCCAAGAGAGGACAGAGTACAATGAGCAGTTCTTC. Translating gives CASSQERTEYNEQFF.